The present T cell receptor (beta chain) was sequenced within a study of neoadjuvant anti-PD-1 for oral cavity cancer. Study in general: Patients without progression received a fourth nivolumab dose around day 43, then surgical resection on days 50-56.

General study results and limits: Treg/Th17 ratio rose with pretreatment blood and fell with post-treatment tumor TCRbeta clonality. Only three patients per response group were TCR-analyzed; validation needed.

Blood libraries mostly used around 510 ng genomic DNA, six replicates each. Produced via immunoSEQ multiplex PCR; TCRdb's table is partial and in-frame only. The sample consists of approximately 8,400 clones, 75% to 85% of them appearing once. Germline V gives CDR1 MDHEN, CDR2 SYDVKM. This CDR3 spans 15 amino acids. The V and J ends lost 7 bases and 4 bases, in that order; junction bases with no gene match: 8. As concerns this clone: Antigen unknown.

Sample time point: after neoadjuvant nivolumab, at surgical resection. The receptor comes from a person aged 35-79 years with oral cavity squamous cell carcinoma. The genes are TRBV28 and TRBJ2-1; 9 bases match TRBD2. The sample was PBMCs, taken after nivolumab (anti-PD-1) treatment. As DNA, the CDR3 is TGTGCCAGCATCTTTAGCGGGAGTTCTTACAATGAGCAGTTCTTC. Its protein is CASIFSGSSYNEQFF.